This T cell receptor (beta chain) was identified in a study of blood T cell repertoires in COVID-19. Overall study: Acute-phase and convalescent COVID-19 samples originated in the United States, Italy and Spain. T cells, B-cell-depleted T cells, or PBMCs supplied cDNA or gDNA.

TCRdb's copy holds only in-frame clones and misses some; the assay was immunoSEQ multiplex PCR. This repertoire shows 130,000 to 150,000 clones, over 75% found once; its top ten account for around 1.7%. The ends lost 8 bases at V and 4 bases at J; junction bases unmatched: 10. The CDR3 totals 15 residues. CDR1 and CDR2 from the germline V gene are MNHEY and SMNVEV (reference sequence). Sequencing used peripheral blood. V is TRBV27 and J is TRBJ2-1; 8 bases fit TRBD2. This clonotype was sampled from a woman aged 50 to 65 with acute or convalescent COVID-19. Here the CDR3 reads CASSRSTSGYNEQFF. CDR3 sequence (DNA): TGTGCCAGCTCCCGAAGCACTAGCGGTTACAATGAGCAGTTCTTC.